This T cell receptor beta chain was sequenced for a study of blood T cell repertoires in COVID-19. Study as a whole: The United States, Italy and Spain supplied acute and convalescent COVID-19 samples. Sample material is recorded as cDNA or gDNA derived from T cells, B-cell-depleted T cells, or PBMCs.

This clone occurred a few times. Original data processing: Reference gene primer amplification gave estimated nucleated cell counts. Clones were read by immunoSEQ multiplex PCR, and TCRdb kept only the in-frame ones, dropping some. The DNA was the basis for D and trimming; V, J and clone size are from that table. This sample has some 250,000 clones; around 81% occur once, and the top ten carry about 1.9%. CDR1 is SGDLS, CDR2 YYNGEE, per germline. The CDR3 loop spans 16 amino acids. Trimming cost V 3 bases and J 2 bases; bases outside gene matches: 6. This rearrangement joins TRBV9 to TRBJ2-1; TRBD2 agrees at 9 bases. Source material: peripheral blood. The receptor's source is a man aged 30 to 45 who had recovered from COVID-19. CDR3 sequence reads: CASSGLLAGPYNEQFF. For the CDR3, the DNA is TGTGCCAGCAGCGGCCTGCTAGCGGGGCCCTACAATGAGCAGTTCTTC. The full variable domain, completed using reference TRBV9 and TRBJ2-1, is DSGVTQTPKHLITATGQRVTLRCSPRSGDLSVYWYQQSLDQGLQFLIQYYNGEERAKGNILERFSAQQFPDLHSELNLSSLELGDSALYFCASSGLLAGPYNEQFFGPGTRLTVL.